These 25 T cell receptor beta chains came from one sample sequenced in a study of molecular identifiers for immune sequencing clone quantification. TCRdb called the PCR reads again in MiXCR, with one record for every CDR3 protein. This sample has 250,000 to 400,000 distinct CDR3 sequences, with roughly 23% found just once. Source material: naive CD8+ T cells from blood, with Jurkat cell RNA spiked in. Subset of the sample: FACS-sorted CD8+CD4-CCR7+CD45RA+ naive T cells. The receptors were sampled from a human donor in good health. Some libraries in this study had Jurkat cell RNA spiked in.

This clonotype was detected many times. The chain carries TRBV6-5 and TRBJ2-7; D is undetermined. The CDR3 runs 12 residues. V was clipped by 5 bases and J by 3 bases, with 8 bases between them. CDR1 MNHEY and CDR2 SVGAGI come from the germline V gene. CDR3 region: CASSPPNYEQYF. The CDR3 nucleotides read TGTGCCAGCAGTCCTCCCAACTACGAGCAGTACTTC.

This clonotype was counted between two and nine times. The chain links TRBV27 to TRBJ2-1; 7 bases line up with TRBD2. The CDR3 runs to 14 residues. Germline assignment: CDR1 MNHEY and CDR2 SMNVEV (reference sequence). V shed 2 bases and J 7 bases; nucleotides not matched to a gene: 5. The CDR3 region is CASSLRGVGNEQFF. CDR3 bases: TGTGCCAGCAGTTTACGGGGGGTAGGTAATGAGCAGTTCTTC.

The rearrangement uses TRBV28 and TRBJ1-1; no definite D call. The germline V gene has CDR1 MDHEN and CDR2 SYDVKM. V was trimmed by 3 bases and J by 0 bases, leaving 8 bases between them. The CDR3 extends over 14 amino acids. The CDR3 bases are TGTGCCAGCAGTTTCAAACGGATGAACACTGAAGCTTTCTTT. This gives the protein CASSFKRMNTEAFF. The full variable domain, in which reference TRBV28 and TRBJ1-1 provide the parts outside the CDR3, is DVKVTQSSRYLVKRTGEKVFLECVQDMDHENMFWYRQDPGLGLRLIYFSYDVKMKEKGDIPEGYSVSREKKERFSLILESASTNQTSMYLCASSFKRMNTEAFFGQGTRLTVV.

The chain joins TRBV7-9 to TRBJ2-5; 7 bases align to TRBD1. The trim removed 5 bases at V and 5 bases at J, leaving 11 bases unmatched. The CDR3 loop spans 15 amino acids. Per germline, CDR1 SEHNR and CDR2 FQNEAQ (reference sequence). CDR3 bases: TGTGCCAGCAGCAACACAGGGGCCTCCGCGGAGACCCAGTACTTC. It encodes CASSNTGASAETQYF.

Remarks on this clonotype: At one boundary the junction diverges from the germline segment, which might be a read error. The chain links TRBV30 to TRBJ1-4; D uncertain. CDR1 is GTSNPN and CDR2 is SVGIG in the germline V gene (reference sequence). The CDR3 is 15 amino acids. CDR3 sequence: CAWGTDGATNEKLVF. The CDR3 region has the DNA TGTGCCTGGGGAACCGACGGTGCAACTAATGAAAAACTGGTTTTT.

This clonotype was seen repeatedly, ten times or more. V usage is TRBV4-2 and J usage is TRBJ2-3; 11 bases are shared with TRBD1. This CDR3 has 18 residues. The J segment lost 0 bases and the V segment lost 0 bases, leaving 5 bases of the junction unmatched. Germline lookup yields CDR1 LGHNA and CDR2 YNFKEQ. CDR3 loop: CASSQDWTGGFSTDTQYF. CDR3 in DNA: TGTGCCAGCAGCCAAGACTGGACAGGGGGCTTCAGCACAGATACGCAGTATTTT.

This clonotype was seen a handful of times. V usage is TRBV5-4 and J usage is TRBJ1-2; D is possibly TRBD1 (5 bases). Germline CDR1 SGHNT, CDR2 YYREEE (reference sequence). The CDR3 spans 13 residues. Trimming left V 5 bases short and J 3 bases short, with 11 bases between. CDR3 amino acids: CASSTARDYGYTF. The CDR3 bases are TGTGCCAGCAGTACAGCCAGGGACTATGGCTACACCTTC.

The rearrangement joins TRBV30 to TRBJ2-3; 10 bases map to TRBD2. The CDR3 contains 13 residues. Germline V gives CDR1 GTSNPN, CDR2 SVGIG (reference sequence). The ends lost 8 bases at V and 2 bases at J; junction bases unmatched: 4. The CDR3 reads CAHLAGDTDTQYF. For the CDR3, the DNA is TGTGCCCATCTAGCGGGGGACACAGATACGCAGTATTTT.

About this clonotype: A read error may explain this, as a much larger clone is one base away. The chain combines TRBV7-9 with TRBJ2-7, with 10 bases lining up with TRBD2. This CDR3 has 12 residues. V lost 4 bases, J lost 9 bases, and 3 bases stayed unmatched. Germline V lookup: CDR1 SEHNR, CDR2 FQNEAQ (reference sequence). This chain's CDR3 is CASSSAGGGQYF. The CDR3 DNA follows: TGTGCCAGCAGCTCAGCGGGGGGGGGGCAGTACTTC.

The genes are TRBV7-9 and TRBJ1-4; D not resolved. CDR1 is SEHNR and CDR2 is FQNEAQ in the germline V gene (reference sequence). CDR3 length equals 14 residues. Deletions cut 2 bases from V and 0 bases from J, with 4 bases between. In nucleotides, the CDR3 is TGTGCCAGCAGCTTATCTTCAACTAATGAAAAACTGTTTTTT. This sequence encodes CASSLSSTNEKLFF.

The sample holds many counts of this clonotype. Here the CDR3 reads CASSYLDRVYEQYF. The CDR3 DNA follows: TGTGCCAGCAGTTACCTGGACAGGGTGTACGAGCAGTACTTC. The chain couples TRBV6-5 to TRBJ2-7, with 8 bases aligning to TRBD1. Germline V lookup: CDR1 MNHEY, CDR2 SVGAGI. The CDR3 loop spans 14 amino acids. J was trimmed by 4 bases and V by 2 bases; bases with no gene match: 4.

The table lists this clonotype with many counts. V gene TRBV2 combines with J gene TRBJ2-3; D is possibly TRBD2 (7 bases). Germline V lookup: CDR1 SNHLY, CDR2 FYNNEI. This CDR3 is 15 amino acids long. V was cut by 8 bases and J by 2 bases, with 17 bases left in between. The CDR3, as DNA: TGTGCCAGCCTACGGGGGCGGGGGAACACAGATACGCAGTATTTT. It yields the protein CASLRGRGNTDTQYF.

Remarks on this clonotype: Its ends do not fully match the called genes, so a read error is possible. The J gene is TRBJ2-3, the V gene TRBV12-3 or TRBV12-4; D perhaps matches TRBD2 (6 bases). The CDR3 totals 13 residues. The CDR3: CASSLSGEDTRYF. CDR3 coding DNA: TGTGCCAGCAGCTTATCGGGAGAGGATACGCGGTATTTT.

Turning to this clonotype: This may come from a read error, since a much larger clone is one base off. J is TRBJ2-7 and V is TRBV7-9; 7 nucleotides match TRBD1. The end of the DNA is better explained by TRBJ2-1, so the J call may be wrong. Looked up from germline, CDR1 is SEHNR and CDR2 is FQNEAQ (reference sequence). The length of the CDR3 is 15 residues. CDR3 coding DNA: TGTGCCAGCAGGCCGACAGGGAGCTCCTACAATGAGCAGTTCTTC. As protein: CASRPTGSSYNEQFF.

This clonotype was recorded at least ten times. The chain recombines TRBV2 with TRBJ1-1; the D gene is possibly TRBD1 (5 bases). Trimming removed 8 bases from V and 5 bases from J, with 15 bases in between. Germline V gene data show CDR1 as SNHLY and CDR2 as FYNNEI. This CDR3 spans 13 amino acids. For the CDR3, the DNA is TGTGCCAGCGATACCGGGACGTATACTGAAGCTTTCTTT. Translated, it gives CASDTGTYTEAFF.

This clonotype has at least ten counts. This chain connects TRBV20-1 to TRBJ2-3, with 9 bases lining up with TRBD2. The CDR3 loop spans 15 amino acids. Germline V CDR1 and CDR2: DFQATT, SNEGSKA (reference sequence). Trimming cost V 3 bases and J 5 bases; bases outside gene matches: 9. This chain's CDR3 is CSARSVGLAGDTQYF. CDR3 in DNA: TGCAGTGCTAGGTCGGTGGGACTAGCTGGAGATACGCAGTATTTT.

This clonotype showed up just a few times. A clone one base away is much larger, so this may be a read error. CDR3 residues: CASSWAPCTDTQYF. The CDR3 nucleotides are TGCGCCAGCAGCTGGGCCCCCTGCACAGATACGCAGTATTTT. V usage is TRBV5-1 and J usage is TRBJ2-3, with D uncertain. From germline, CDR1 is SGHRS and CDR2 YFSETQ. Trimming removed 3 bases from V and 1 base from J, with 9 bases in between. The CDR3 spans 14 residues.

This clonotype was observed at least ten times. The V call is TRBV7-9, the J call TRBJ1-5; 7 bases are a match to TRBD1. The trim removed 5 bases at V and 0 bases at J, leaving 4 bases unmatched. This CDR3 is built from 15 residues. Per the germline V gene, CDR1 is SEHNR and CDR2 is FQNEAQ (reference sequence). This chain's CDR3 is CASSPGTASNQPQHF. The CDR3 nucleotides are TGTGCCAGCAGCCCAGGGACAGCTAGCAATCAGCCCCAGCATTTT.

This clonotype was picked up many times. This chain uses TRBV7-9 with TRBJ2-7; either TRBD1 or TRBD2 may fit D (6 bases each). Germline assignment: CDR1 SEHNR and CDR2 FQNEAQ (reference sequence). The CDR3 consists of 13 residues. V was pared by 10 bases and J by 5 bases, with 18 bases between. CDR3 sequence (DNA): TGTGCCATTCCGATTGATAGGGGGGACGAGCAGTACTTC. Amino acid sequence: CAIPIDRGDEQYF.

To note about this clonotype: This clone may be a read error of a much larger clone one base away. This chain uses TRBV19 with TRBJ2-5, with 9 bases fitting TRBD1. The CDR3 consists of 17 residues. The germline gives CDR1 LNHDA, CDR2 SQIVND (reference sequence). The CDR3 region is CASSRSQGAEYQETRYF. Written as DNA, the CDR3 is TGTGCCAGTAGTAGATCACAGGGGGCGGAATACCAAGAGACCCGGTACTTC.

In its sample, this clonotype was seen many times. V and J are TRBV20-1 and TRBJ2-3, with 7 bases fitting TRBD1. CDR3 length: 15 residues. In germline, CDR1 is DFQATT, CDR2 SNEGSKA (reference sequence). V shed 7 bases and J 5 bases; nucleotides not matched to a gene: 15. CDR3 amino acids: CSVRGRELYLDTQYF. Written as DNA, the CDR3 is TGCAGTGTTAGGGGGCGCGAGTTATATTTAGATACGCAGTATTTT.

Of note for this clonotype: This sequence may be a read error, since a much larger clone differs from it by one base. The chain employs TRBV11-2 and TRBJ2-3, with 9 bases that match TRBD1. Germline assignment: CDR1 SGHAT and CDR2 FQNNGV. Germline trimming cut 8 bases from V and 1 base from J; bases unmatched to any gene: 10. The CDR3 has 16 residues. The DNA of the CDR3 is TGTGCCAGCGGCTCCTCGAGGGACAGGGGCACAGATACGCAGTATTTT. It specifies CASGSSRDRGTDTQYF. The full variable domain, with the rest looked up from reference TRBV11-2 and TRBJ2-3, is EAGVAQSPRYKIIEKRQSVAFWCNPISGHATLYWYQQILGQGPKLLIQFQNNGVVDDSQLPKDRFSAERLKGVDSTLKIQPAKLEDSAVYLCASGSSRDRGTDTQYFGPGTRLTVL.

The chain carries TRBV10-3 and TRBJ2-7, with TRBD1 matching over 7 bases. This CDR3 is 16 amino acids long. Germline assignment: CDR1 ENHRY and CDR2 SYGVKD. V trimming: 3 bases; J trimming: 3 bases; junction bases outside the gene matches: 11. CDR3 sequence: CAISDQVRDRVYEQYF. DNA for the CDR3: TGTGCCATCAGTGACCAGGTGAGGGACAGAGTCTACGAGCAGTACTTC.

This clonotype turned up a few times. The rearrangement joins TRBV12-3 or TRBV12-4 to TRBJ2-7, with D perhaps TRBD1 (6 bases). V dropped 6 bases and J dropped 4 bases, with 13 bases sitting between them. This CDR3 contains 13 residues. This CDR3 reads CASRVTGYYEQYF. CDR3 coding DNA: TGTGCCAGCAGAGTAACAGGGTATTACGAGCAGTACTTC.

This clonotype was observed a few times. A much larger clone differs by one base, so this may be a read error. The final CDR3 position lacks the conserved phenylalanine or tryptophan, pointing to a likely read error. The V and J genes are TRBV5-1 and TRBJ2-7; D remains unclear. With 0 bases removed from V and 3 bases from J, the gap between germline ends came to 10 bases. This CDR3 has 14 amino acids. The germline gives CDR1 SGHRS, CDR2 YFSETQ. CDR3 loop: CASSLVPTNYEQYC. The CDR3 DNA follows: TGCGCCAGCAGCTTGGTCCCGACAAACTACGAGCAGTACTGC.